Listed here are 17 T cell receptor beta chains from one sample, sequenced in a study of identical twins. TCRdb re-called the 5' RACE reads through MiXCR, storing one row per CDR3 protein. This sample has some 1,700,000 distinct CDR3 sequences, with 25% to 35% found just once. The sample consisted of cord blood. The receptors shown here come from a newborn girl in good health.

V and J are TRBV12-3 or TRBV12-4 and TRBJ1-2, with a possible D match to TRBD1 (6 bases). Trimming took 6 bases from V and 4 from J, leaving 18 bases between them. This CDR3 comprises 15 residues. Here the CDR3 reads CASSPGARGAYGYTF. The CDR3, as DNA: TGTGCCAGCAGCCCCGGGGCGCGGGGGGCCTATGGCTACACCTTC.

This clonotype was counted between two and nine times. V and J are TRBV12-3 or TRBV12-4 and TRBJ2-1; tentatively, D is TRBD2 (6 bases). V dropped 6 bases and J dropped 7 bases, with 22 bases sitting between them. This CDR3 is 16 amino acids long. The DNA of the CDR3 is TGTGCCAGCAGCCTTAAGGGACTTCAAACGGGGAATGAGCAGTTCTTC. This encodes CASSLKGLQTGNEQFF.

This clonotype appeared many times. The J gene is TRBJ2-1, the V gene TRBV5-1; unclear D gene. The last part of the DNA fits TRBJ2-7 better; the J call may be wrong. The CDR3 runs to 12 residues. In germline, CDR1 is SGHRS, CDR2 YFSETQ. CDR3 region: CASSLSYNEQYF. CDR3 DNA sequence: TGCGCCAGCAGCTTGTCCTACAATGAGCAGTACTTC.

This clonotype was observed a few times. The chain carries TRBV5-1 and TRBJ2-3, with a tentative D call TRBD2 (6 bases). CDR3 length equals 15 residues. V dropped 2 bases and J dropped 4 bases, with 14 bases sitting between them. Germline values: CDR1 SGHRS, CDR2 YFSETQ. The CDR3 DNA reads as TGCGCCAGCAGCTTTGGGTCGTCGGGGGCAGATACGCAGTATTTT. It encodes CASSFGSSGADTQYF.

The rearrangement links TRBV4-2 to TRBJ1-1, with D perhaps matching TRBD1 (5 bases). Per the germline V gene, CDR1 is LGHNA and CDR2 is YNFKEQ. The CDR3 is made up of 14 amino acids. V was clipped by 4 bases and J by 2 bases, with 11 bases between them. In DNA form, the CDR3 reads TGTGCCAGCAGCCGACCGGGACGAAACACTGAAGCTTTCTTT. This translates into CASSRPGRNTEAFF.

The V call is TRBV6-1, the J call TRBJ1-1, with TRBD1 matching over 12 bases. The germline V gene encodes CDR1 MNHNS and CDR2 SASEGT. The CDR3 extends over 13 amino acids. V was pared by 8 bases and J by 5 bases, with 3 bases of the junction left unmatched. CDR3 sequence reads: CASGDRGQTEAFF. CDR3 DNA sequence: TGTGCCAGCGGGGACAGGGGGCAGACTGAAGCTTTCTTT.

This chain connects TRBV20-1 to TRBJ2-5, with D maybe TRBD2 (6 bases). The CDR3 sequence is 15 residues long. V dropped 3 bases and J dropped 0 bases, with 14 bases sitting between them. The germline gives CDR1 DFQATT, CDR2 SNEGSKA (reference sequence). This CDR3 reads CSAREGLRYQETQYF. The CDR3 region has the DNA TGCAGTGCTAGGGAGGGTTTACGGTACCAAGAGACCCAGTACTTC.

V usage is TRBV4-1 and J usage is TRBJ2-2; D not certain. The CDR3 spans 14 residues. Germline V gene sequence: CDR1 MGHRA, CDR2 YSYEKL. Trimming took off 3 bases at V and 6 bases at J, with 11 bases between the two ends. This CDR3 reads CASSQALAAGELFF. In DNA, the CDR3 is TGCGCCAGCAGCCAGGCACTTGCGGCCGGGGAGCTGTTTTTT.

The CDR3: CASSQAYTSGLGEQYF. In nucleotides, the CDR3 is TGTGCCAGCAGCCAAGCTTACACTAGCGGCTTGGGGGAGCAGTACTTC. The chain is built from TRBV3-1 and TRBJ2-7; 8 bases fit TRBD2. Germline V gene lookup returns CDR1 LGHDT and CDR2 YNNKEL (reference sequence). V dropped 1 base and J dropped 7; count of bases not matched to a gene: 12. The length of the CDR3 is 16 residues.

This clonotype has a handful of counts. The chain recombines TRBV3-1 with TRBJ2-3; 11 bases map to TRBD2. V shed 1 base and J 3 bases; nucleotides not matched to a gene: 6. CDR3 length: 17 residues. Germline V CDR1 and CDR2: LGHDT, YNNKEL (reference sequence). CDR3 in amino acids: CASSQASSGGRTDTQYF. Here the CDR3 DNA reads TGTGCCAGCAGCCAAGCTTCTAGCGGGGGGAGGACAGATACGCAGTATTTT.

This clonotype was counted between two and nine times. This chain joins TRBV29-1 and TRBJ2-1; the D is unclear. The CDR3 has 14 residues. The germline CDR1 and CDR2 sequences are SQVTM and ANQGSEA. The germline V and J ends were trimmed by 3 bases and 6 bases, with 15 bases remaining between them. The CDR3 protein is CSVEVVLLSNEQFF. In DNA, the CDR3 is TGCAGCGTTGAGGTAGTACTTCTCTCCAATGAGCAGTTCTTC.

This clonotype showed up just a few times. CDR3 residues: CASSSPTGAGTDTQYF. The CDR3 DNA sequence: TGTGCCAGCAGCTCCCCGACAGGGGCGGGCACAGATACGCAGTATTTT. The rearrangement joins TRBV11-3 to TRBJ2-3; 8 nucleotides align to TRBD1. CDR3 length: 16 residues. Germline-derived CDR1 and CDR2 are SGHNT and YENEEA. V was pared by 4 bases and J by 1 base, with 7 bases of the junction left unmatched.

This clonotype appeared many times. The chain has TRBV27 and TRBJ1-2, with 8 bases aligning to TRBD1. The CDR3 spans 14 residues. Looked up from germline, CDR1 is MNHEY and CDR2 is SMNVEV (reference sequence). After removal of 4 bases from V and 6 bases from J, the junction contained 7 bases not matched to a gene. The CDR3 loop reads CASSSPGQGDGYTF. The CDR3 DNA sequence: TGTGCCAGCAGTTCTCCAGGACAGGGAGATGGCTACACCTTC.

In this sample, this clonotype turned up many times. The chain combines TRBV24-1 with TRBJ2-5; D is perhaps TRBD1 (6 bases). V lost 1 base to trimming and J lost 1 base, with 9 bases between them. This CDR3 spans 15 amino acids. The V gene's germline CDR1 is KGHDR and CDR2 SFDVKD. CDR3 sequence (DNA): TGTGCCACCAGTGATTTCGGCAGGGGCCAAGAGACCCAGTACTTC. Its protein product is CATSDFGRGQETQYF.

This chain uses TRBV15 with TRBJ2-5, with unresolved D. The CDR3 runs 12 residues. From germline, CDR1 is LNHNV and CDR2 YYDKDF (reference sequence). The V end was cut by 2 bases, the J end by 3 bases, with 4 bases between. The CDR3 spells CATSRPKETQYF. The CDR3 bases are TGTGCCACCAGCAGACCCAAAGAGACCCAGTACTTC.

The V and J genes are TRBV20-1 and TRBJ1-4, with 7 bases aligning to TRBD1. This CDR3 has 15 residues. Germline V gene lookup returns CDR1 DFQATT and CDR2 SNEGSKA (reference sequence). The V gene end was trimmed by 3 bases and the J gene end by 8 bases; junction bases not matched to a gene: 12. CDR3 coding DNA: TGCAGTGCTAGCCACTACACAGGGGTAGGAGAAAAACTGTTTTTT. This codes for CSASHYTGVGEKLFF.

The chain uses TRBV7-9 and TRBJ2-1; 7 nucleotides match TRBD2. Germline CDR1 and CDR2: SEHNR and FQNEAQ (reference sequence). Trimming took 7 bases from V and 4 from J; bases not matched to a gene: 16. CDR3 length: 17 residues. The CDR3 DNA sequence: TGTGCCAGCACCCAAACTTTGCGGGGGACCCTTTACAATGAGCAGTTCTTC. This codes for CASTQTLRGTLYNEQFF.